The 2 T cell receptor beta chains below were found in one sample sequenced in a study of T cell clones after liver transplantation. TCRdb's table, derived via immunoSEQ multiplex PCR, lists solely in-frame clones and lacks some. The data hold 68,000 or so clones, with about four fifths observed a single time. Sequencing was performed on CD4+ T cells from blood, taken before liver transplant. The receptor source for this set is a human donor who received a liver transplant.

The DNA of the CDR3 is TGTGCCAGCAGCCAGACAGGGGAGCGTCGGGACGGCTACACCTTC. It yields the protein CASSQTGERRDGYTF. The chain recombines TRBV28 with TRBJ1-2; the match to TRBD1 covers 8 bases. From germline, CDR1 is MDHEN and CDR2 SYDVKM. There are 15 residues in the CDR3. Unmatched junction bases numbered 14, after V lost 6 bases and J lost 8 bases.

V is TRBV5-1 and J is TRBJ2-5; 14 bases agree with TRBD2. The CDR3 runs to 17 residues. Per germline, CDR1 SGHRS and CDR2 YFSETQ. After removal of 1 base from V and 5 bases from J, the junction contained 7 bases not matched to a gene. The CDR3 region is CASSLSTSGRAGETQYF. CDR3 DNA sequence: TGCGCCAGCAGCTTGTCGACTAGCGGGAGGGCCGGGGAGACCCAGTACTTC.